The entry below gives a single T cell receptor (beta chain) sequence along with its context. Its antigen is as yet unknown. Other DNA sequences in this specimen translate into the identical CDR3. This specimen comes from a study of shared clonotypes between healthy human individuals. Only CD45RO-negative cells positively selected for CCR7 counted as naive CD8 cells, so terminally differentiated effector memory CD45RA+ cells were excluded. V lost 0 bases and J lost 3, with 9 bases in between. The CDR3 has 14 residues. CDR1 is MDHEN, CDR2 SYDVKM, per germline. In the original analysis: Junction-only sequences without quality scores came from ImmunoSEQ, so filtering differed. Assay used: immunoSEQ multiplex PCR; TCRdb lists only in-frame clones, some missing. Clone size and V and J calls were adopted from that table, with D and trimming inferred from the DNA. The table records about 2.1 million clones, about 93% of them present only once.

Points from the study as a whole: Sampling used blood alone; tissue repertoires probably differ.

This receptor was obtained from a man between 18 and 29 years old in good health. Some clones in this sample may be carry-over from other donors' samples. Material: naive CD8+ T cells from PBMCs. The chain recombines TRBV28 with TRBJ2-7; D unresolved. CDR3 amino acids: CASSLWGGDYEQYF. The DNA for the CDR3 is TGTGCCAGCAGTTTATGGGGCGGAGACTACGAGCAGTACTTC.